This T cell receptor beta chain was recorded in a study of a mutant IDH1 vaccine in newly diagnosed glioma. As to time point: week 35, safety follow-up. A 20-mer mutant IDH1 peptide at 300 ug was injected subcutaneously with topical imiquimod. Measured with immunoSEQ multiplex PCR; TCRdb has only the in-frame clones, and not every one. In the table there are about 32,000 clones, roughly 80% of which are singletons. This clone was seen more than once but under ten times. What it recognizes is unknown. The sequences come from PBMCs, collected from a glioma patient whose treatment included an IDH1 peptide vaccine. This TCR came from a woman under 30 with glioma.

In DNA, the CDR3 is TGCAGTGCTAGACAGGTTCCTGGCTACACCTTC. Encoded protein: CSARQVPGYTF. This chain joins TRBV20-1 and TRBJ1-2; D remains unclear. Germline values: CDR1 DFQATT, CDR2 SNEGSKA (reference sequence). The V and J ends lost 2 bases and 7 bases respectively, with 8 bases between them. The CDR3 runs to 11 residues.